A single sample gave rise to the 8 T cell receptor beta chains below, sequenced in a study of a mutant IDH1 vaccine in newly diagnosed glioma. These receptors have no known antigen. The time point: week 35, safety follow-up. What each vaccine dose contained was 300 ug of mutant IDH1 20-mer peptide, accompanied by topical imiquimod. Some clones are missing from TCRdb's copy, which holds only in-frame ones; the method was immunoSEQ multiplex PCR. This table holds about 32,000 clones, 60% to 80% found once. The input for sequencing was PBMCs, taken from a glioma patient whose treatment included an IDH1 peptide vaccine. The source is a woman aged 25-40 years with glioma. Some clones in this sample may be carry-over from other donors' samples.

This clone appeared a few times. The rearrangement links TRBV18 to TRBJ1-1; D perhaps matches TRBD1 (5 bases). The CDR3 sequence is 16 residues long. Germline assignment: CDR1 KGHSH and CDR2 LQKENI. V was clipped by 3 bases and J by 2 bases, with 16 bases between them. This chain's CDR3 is CASSPRLGLVNTEAFF. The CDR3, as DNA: TGTGCCAGCTCACCCCGTCTGGGGCTAGTTAACACTGAAGCTTTCTTT.

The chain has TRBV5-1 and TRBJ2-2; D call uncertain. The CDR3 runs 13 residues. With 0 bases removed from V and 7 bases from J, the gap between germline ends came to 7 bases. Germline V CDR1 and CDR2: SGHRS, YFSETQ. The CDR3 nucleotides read TGCGCCAGCAGCTTGGACCACGTCGGGGAGCTGTTTTTT. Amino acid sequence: CASSLDHVGELFF.

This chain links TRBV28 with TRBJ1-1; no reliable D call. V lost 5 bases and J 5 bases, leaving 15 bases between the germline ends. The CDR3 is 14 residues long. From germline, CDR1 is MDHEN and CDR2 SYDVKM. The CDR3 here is CASSPPNSRTEAFF. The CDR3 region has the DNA TGTGCCAGCAGTCCTCCAAACTCGAGGACTGAAGCTTTCTTT.

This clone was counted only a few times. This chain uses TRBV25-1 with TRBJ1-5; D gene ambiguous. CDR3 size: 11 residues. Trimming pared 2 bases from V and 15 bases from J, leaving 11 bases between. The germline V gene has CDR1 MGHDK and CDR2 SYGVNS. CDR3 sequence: CASSEGLVWHF. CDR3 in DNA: TGTGCCAGCAGTGAAGGGTTAGTATGGCATTTT.

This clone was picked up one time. The CDR3, as DNA: TGTGCCAGCGCGCCGGGACAGGGCACTGAAGCTTTCTTT. Residues: CASAPGQGTEAFF. J is TRBJ1-1 and V is TRBV6-5, with 9 bases lining up with TRBD1. This CDR3 has 13 residues. V was pared by 8 bases and J by 4 bases, with 5 bases of the junction left unmatched. Germline V gene lookup returns CDR1 MNHEY and CDR2 SVGAGI.

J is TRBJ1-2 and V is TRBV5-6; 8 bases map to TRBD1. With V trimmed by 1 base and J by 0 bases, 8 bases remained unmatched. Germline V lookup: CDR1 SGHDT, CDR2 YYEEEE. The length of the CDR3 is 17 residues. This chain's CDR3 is CASSLRTGSRANYGYTF. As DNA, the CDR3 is TGTGCCAGCAGCTTGAGGACAGGGTCGCGAGCTAACTATGGCTACACCTTC.

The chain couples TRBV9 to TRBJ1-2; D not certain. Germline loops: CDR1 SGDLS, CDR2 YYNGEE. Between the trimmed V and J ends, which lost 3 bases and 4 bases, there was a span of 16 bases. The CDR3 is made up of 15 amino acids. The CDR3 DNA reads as TGTGCCAGCAGCGCCTCGACCGTGGGATCCTATGGCTACACCTTC. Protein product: CASSASTVGSYGYTF.

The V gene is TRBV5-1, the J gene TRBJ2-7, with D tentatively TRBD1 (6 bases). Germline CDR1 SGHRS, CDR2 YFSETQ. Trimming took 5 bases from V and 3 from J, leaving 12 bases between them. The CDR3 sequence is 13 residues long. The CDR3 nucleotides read TGCGCCAGCAGGATGGACAGAAACTACGAGCAGTACTTC. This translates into CASRMDRNYEQYF.